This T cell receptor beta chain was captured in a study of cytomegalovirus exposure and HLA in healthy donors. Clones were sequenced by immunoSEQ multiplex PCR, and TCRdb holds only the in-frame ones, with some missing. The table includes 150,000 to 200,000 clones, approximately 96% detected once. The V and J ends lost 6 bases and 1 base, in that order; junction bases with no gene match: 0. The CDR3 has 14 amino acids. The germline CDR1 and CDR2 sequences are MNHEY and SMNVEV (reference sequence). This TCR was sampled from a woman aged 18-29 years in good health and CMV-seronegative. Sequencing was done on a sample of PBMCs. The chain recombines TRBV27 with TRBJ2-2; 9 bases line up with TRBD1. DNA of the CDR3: TGTGCCAGCAGGGACAGGGGGAACACCGGGGAGCTGTTTTTT. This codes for CASRDRGNTGELFF.